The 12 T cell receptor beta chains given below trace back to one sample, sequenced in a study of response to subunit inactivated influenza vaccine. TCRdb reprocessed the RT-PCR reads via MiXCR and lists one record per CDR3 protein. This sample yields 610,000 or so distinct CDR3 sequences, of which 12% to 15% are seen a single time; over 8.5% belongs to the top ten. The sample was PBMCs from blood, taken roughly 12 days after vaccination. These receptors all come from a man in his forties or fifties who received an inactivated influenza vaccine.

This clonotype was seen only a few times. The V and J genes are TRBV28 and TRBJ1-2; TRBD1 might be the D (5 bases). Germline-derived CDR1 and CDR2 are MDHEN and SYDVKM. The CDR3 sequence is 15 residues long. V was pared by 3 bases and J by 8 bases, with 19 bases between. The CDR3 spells CASSFGADSLRGYTF. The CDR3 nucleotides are TGTGCCAGCAGTTTCGGGGCGGACTCTCTGAGGGGCTACACCTTC.

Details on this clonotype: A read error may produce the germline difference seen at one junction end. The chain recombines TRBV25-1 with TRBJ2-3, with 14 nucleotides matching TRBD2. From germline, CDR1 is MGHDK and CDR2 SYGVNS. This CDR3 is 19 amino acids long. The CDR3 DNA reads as TGTACCAGCAGTGAATCTGTGACTAGCGGGAGGGCCTTTCCCCCTACGCAGTATTTT. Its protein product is CTSSESVTSGRAFPPTQYF.

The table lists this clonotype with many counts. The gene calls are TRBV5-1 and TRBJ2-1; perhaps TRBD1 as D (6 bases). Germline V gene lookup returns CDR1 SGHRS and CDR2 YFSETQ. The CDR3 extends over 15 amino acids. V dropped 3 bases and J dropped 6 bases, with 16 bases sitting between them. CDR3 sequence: CASSSTGSRRNEQFF. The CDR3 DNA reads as TGCGCCAGCAGCTCTACAGGGTCTAGGCGCAATGAGCAGTTCTTC.

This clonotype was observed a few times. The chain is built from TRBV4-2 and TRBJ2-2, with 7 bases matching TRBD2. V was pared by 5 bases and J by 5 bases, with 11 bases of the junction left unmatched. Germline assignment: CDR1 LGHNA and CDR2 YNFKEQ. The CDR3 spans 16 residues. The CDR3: CASSGAAGERTGELFF. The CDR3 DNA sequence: TGTGCCAGCAGCGGGGCGGCGGGAGAACGGACCGGGGAGCTGTTTTTT.

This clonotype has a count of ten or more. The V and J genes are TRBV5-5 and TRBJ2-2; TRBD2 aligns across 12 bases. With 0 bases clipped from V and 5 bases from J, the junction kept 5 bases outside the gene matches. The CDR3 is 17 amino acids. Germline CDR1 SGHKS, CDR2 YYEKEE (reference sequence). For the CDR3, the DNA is TGTGCCAGCAGCTTGGGACTAGCGGGGGCCAAAACCGGGGAGCTGTTTTTT. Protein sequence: CASSLGLAGAKTGELFF. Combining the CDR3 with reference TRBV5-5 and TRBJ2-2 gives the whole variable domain DAGVTQSPTHLIKTRGQQVTLRCSPISGHKSVSWYQQVLGQGPQFIFQYYEKEERGRGNFPDRFSARQFPNYSSELNVNALLLGDSALYLCASSLGLAGAKTGELFFGEGSRLTVL.

The CDR3 protein is CSARDIAGPGDTQYF. CDR3 DNA sequence: TGCAGTGCTAGAGATATAGCAGGGCCGGGCGATACGCAGTATTTT. This chain connects TRBV20-1 to TRBJ2-3, with a weak D call TRBD1 (5 bases). In germline, CDR1 is DFQATT, CDR2 SNEGSKA (reference sequence). This CDR3 has 15 residues. The V end lost 0 bases, the J end lost 6 bases, and 16 bases lay between the germline ends.

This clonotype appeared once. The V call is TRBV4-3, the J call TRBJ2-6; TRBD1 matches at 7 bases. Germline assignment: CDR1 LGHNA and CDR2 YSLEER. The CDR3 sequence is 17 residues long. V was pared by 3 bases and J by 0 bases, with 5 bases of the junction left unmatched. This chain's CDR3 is CASSQRTGDSGANVLTF. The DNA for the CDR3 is TGCGCCAGCAGCCAGAGAACAGGGGACTCTGGGGCCAACGTCCTGACTTTC.

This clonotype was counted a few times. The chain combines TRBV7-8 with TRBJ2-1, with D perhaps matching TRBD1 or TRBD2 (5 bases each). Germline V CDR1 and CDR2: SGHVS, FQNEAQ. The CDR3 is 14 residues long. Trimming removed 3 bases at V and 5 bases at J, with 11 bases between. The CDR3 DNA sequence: TGTGCCAGCAGCTTGGGGGTTTGGAACAATGAGCAGTTCTTC. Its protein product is CASSLGVWNNEQFF. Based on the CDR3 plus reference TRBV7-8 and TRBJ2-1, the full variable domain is GAGVSQSPRYKVAKRGQDVALRCDPISGHVSLFWYQQALGQGPEFLTYFQNEAQLDKSGLPSDRFFAERPEGSVSTLKIQRTQQEDSAVYLCASSLGVWNNEQFFGPGTRLTVL.

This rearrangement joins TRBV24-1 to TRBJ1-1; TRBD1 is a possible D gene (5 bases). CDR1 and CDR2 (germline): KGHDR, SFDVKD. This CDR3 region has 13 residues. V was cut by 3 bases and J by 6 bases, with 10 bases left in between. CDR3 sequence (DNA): TGTGCCACCAGTGATACGAACAGGCCTGAAGCTTTCTTT. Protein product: CATSDTNRPEAFF.

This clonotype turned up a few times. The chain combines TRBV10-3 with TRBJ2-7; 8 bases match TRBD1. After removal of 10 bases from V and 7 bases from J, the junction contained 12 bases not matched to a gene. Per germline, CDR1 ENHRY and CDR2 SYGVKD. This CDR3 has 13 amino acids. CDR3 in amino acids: CASSGTGEREQYF. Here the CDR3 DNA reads TGTGCCAGTTCCGGGACAGGAGAGAGAGAGCAGTACTTC.

The CDR3 reads CASSLAVRADTQYF. The CDR3 DNA sequence: TGTGCCAGCAGTTTGGCTGTTAGGGCAGATACGCAGTATTTT. V usage is TRBV12-3 or TRBV12-4 and J usage is TRBJ2-3, with unresolved D. Trimming pared 3 bases from V and 4 bases from J, leaving 11 bases between. The CDR3 runs 14 residues.

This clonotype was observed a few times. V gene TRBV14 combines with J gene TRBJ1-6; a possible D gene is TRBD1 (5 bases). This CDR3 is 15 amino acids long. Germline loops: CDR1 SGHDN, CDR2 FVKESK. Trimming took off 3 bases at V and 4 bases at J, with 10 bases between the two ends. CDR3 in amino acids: CASSQGGGYNSPLHF. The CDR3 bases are TGTGCCAGCAGCCAGGGGGGGGGATATAATTCACCCCTCCACTTT. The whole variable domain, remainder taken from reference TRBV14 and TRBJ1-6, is EAGVTQFPSHSVIEKGQTVTLRCDPISGHDNLYWYRRVMGKEIKFLLHFVKESKQDESGMPNNRFLAERTGGTYSTLKVQPAELEDSGVYFCASSQGGGYNSPLHFGNGTRLTVT.